The next 2 T cell receptor beta chains were all read from a single sample in a study of shared clonotypes between healthy human individuals. The table came from immunoSEQ multiplex PCR; TCRdb's copy has only in-frame clones and leaves some out. The table lists roughly 520,000 clones, 95% to 97% of them singletons. The sequenced sample consisted of naive CD4+ T cells sorted from blood. Subset of the sample: CD45RA+ positively selected. Receptor source: a woman between 25 and 40 years old in good health.

Of note for this clone: The CDR3 does not close with the conserved phenylalanine or tryptophan, likely indicating a read error. The DNA is left out, because the CDR3 cannot be placed on it with certainty; the CDR3 is given as TCRdb lists it. The V call is TRBV6-9, the J call TRBJ1-2. CDR1 and CDR2 from the germline V gene are MNHGY and SVAAGI. Counting both end residues, the CDR3 totals 13 amino acids. CDR3 region: CASSMTRPYGKTY.

The chain uses TRBV9 and TRBJ1-3, with D hard to call. Germline V lookup: CDR1 SGDLS, CDR2 YYNGEE. The CDR3 contains 17 residues. With 0 bases removed from V and 0 bases from J, the gap between germline ends came to 13 bases. The CDR3 loop is CASSVAGSLSSGNTIYF. The CDR3 DNA follows: TGTGCCAGCAGCGTAGCTGGGTCTCTCTCCTCTGGAAACACCATATATTTT.